The following is a T cell receptor (beta chain) sequence with its context. Antigen unknown. The entry originates in a study of shared clonotypes between healthy human individuals. In the naive CD8 group, cells lacked CD45RO and were positively selected for CCR7, so terminally differentiated effector memory CD45RA+ cells were left out. Overall study findings and caveats: Non-shared clonotypes had lower generation probabilities than clonotypes shared by all four sorted-subset donors. Estimated clonotype richness was generally higher in naive than memory subsets.

Germline CDR1 and CDR2: MDHEN and SYDVKM. The ends were cut back, 6 bases at V and 0 bases at J, with 21 bases in the middle. The CDR3 is made up of 17 amino acids. The assay ran at deep level. Produced via immunoSEQ multiplex PCR; TCRdb's table is partial and in-frame only. The sample lists about 2.1 million clones; around 93% were seen once. This chain connects TRBV28 to TRBJ2-7, with a weak D call TRBD1 (5 bases). What was sequenced was naive CD8+ T cells from PBMCs. This receptor was identified in a man aged 18-30 years in good health. Some clones in this sample may be carry-over from other donors' samples. The CDR3 loop is CASSPHPSAGYSYEQYF. The CDR3 DNA sequence: TGTGCCAGCAGCCCACATCCGAGTGCAGGGTACTCCTACGAGCAGTACTTC.